The present TCR beta chain was sequenced within a study of cytomegalovirus exposure and HLA in healthy donors. General study points: Using the classifier, cytomegalovirus status was reportedly diagnosed with high specificity and sensitivity.

Trimming pared 0 bases from V and 1 base from J, leaving 7 bases between. The CDR3 has 14 amino acids. Germline CDR1 SGDLS, CDR2 YYNGEE. Points on this clone: Its antigen is as yet unknown.

Libraries were prepared by immunoSEQ multiplex PCR; TCRdb keeps only in-frame clonotypes and omits some of them. The table lists roughly 120,000 clones, about 93% of them singletons. V and J are TRBV9 and TRBJ1-1; no clear D. This sequence was found in a woman between 18 and 29 years old in good health and CMV-seronegative. The source material was PBMCs. The CDR3 bases are TGTGCCAGCAGCGTAGTGTTCGGGAACACTGAAGCTTTCTTT. Translation gives CASSVVFGNTEAFF. Supplemented by reference TRBV9 and TRBJ1-1, the full variable domain reads DSGVTQTPKHLITATGQRVTLRCSPRSGDLSVYWYQQSLDQGLQFLIQYYNGEERAKGNILERFSAQQFPDLHSELNLSSLELGDSALYFCASSVVFGNTEAFFGQGTRLTVV.